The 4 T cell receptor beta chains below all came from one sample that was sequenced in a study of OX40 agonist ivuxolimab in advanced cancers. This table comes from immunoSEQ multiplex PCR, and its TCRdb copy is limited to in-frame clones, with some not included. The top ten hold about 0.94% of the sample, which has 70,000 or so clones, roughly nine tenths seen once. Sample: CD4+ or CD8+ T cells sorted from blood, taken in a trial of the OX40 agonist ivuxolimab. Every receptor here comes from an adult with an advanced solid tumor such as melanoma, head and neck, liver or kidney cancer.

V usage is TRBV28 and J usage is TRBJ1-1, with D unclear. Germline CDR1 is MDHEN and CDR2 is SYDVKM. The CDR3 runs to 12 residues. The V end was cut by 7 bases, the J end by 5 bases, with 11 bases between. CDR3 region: CASTKALTEAFF. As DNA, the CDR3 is TGTGCCAGCACAAAGGCTTTAACTGAAGCTTTCTTT.

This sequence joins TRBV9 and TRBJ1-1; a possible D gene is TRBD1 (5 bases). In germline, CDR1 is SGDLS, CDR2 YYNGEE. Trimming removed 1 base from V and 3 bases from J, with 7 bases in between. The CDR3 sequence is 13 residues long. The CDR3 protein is CASSVRGDTEAFF. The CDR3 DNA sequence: TGTGCCAGCAGCGTACGGGGGGACACTGAAGCTTTCTTT.

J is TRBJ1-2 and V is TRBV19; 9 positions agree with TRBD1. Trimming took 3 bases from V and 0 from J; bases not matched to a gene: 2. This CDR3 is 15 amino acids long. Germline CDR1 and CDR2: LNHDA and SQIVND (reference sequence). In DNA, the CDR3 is TGTGCCAGTAGTATCGGGGACAGGGCTAACTATGGCTACACCTTC. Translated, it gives CASSIGDRANYGYTF. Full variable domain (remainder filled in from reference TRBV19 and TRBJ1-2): DGGITQSPKYLFRKEGQNVTLSCEQNLNHDAMYWYRQDPGQGLRLIYYSQIVNDFQKGDIAEGYSVSREKKESFPLTVTSAQKNPTAFYLCASSIGDRANYGYTFGSGTRLTVV.

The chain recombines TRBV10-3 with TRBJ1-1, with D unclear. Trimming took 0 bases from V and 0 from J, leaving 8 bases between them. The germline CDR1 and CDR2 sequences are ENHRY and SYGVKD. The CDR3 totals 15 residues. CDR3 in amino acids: CAISESAVMNTEAFF. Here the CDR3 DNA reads TGTGCCATCAGTGAGTCGGCGGTAATGAACACTGAAGCTTTCTTT.